Shown below are 5 T cell receptor beta chains from a single sample sequenced in a study of radiotherapy plus CTLA-4 blockade in lung cancer. Sequencing was performed with immunoSEQ multiplex PCR; in TCRdb, only in-frame clones are kept and a portion is missing. The top ten hold roughly 17% of the sample, which has 26,000 or so clones, about 79% seen once. The specimen comprised peripheral blood, sampled from a patient treated with radiotherapy plus ipilimumab. These receptors originate from a human donor with non-small cell lung cancer that progressed on radiotherapy plus ipilimumab.

The chain carries TRBV2 and TRBJ2-2; 10 bases are shared with TRBD1. The germline V gene encodes CDR1 SNHLY and CDR2 FYNNEI. The CDR3 covers 15 residues. Germline trimming cut 2 bases from V and 7 bases from J; bases unmatched to any gene: 4. The CDR3 sequence: CASSERQGAGGELFF. Written as DNA, the CDR3 is TGTGCCAGCAGTGAACGACAGGGGGCGGGCGGGGAGCTGTTTTTT.

This clone was found once. V is TRBV6-5 and J is TRBJ1-1; 7 nucleotides agree with TRBD1. Germline CDR1 reads MNHEY; CDR2 reads SVGAGI. V lost 2 bases, J lost 4 bases, and 10 bases stayed unmatched. The CDR3 length is 16 residues. DNA for the CDR3: TGTGCCAGCAGTTACAGTCACAGGGGTTTAGGCACTGAAGCTTTCTTT. This encodes CASSYSHRGLGTEAFF.

This clone has just a few counts. This chain links TRBV19 with TRBJ2-1, with TRBD1 matching 9 bases. Germline V gene lookup returns CDR1 LNHDA and CDR2 SQIVND (reference sequence). V shed 1 base and J 3 bases; nucleotides not matched to a gene: 4. This CDR3 comprises 16 residues. CDR3 DNA sequence: TGTGCCAGTAGTATAGTTACAGGGGGCAGCTACAATGAGCAGTTCTTC. This gives the protein CASSIVTGGSYNEQFF. Full variable domain (remainder filled in from reference TRBV19 and TRBJ2-1): DGGITQSPKYLFRKEGQNVTLSCEQNLNHDAMYWYRQDPGQGLRLIYYSQIVNDFQKGDIAEGYSVSREKKESFPLTVTSAQKNPTAFYLCASSIVTGGSYNEQFFGPGTRLTVL.

Here the CDR3 reads CASSRLGIRTEAFF. CDR3 in DNA: TGTGCCAGCAGCCGTCTGGGAATTAGGACTGAAGCTTTCTTT. This chain joins TRBV5-5 and TRBJ1-1; D not certain. Trimming took 4 bases from V and 5 from J, leaving 15 bases between them. In germline, CDR1 is SGHKS, CDR2 YYEKEE (reference sequence). The CDR3 is 14 amino acids.

This clone has a handful of counts. The CDR3 protein is CASSQGASGSYEQYF. Written as DNA, the CDR3 is TGCGCCAGCAGCCAAGGAGCTAGCGGGAGCTACGAGCAGTACTTC. The chain links TRBV4-3 to TRBJ2-7, with TRBD2 matching 10 bases. This CDR3 region has 15 residues. V lost 1 base to trimming and J lost 3 bases; unmatched junction nucleotides: 3. CDR1 is LGHNA, CDR2 YSLEER, per germline.